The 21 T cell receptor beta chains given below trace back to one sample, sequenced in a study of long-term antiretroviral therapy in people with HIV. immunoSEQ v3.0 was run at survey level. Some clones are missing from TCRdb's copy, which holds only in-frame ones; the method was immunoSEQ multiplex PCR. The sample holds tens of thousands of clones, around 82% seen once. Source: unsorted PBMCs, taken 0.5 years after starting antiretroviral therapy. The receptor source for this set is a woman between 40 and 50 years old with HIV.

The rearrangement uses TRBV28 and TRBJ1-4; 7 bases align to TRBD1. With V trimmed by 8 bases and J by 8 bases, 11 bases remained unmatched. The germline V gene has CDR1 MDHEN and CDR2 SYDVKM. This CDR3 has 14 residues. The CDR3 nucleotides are TGTGCCAGCCTGAAGGGACAGTACGACGAAAAACTGTTTTTT. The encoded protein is CASLKGQYDEKLFF. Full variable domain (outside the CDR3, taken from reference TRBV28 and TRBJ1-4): DVKVTQSSRYLVKRTGEKVFLECVQDMDHENMFWYRQDPGLGLRLIYFSYDVKMKEKGDIPEGYSVSREKKERFSLILESASTNQTSMYLCASLKGQYDEKLFFGSGTQLSVL.

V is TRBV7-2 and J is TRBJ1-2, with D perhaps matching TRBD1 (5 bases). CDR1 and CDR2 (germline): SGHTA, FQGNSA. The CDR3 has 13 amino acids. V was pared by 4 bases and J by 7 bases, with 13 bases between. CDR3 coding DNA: TGTGCCAGCAGCTCACCAGGGATGGGTGGCTACACCTTC. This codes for CASSSPGMGGYTF.

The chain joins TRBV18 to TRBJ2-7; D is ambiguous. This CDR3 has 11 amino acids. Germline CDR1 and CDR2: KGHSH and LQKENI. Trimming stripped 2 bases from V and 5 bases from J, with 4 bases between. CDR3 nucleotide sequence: TGTGCCAGCTCACCAGGGGACGAGCAGTACTTC. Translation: CASSPGDEQYF.

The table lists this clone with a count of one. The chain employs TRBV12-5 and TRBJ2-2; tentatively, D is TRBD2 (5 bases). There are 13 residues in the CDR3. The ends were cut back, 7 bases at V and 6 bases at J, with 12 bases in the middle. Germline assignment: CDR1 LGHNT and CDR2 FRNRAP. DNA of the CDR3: TGTGCTAGTGCCCAATCCGGGGCCGGGGAGCTGTTTTTT. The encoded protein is CASAQSGAGELFF.

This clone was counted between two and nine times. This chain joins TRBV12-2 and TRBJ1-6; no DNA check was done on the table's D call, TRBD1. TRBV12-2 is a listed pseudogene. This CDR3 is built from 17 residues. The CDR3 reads CASRLELQGARNSPLHF. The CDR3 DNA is TGTGCAAGTCGCTTAGAGTTACAGGGGGCGAGGAATTCACCCCTCCACTTT.

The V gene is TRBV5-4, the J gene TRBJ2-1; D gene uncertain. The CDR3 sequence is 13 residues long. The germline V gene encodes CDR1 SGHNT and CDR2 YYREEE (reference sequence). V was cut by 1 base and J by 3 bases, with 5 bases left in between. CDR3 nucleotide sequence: TGTGCCAGCAGCTTGCAAAGCTACAATGAGCAGTTCTTC. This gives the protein CASSLQSYNEQFF.

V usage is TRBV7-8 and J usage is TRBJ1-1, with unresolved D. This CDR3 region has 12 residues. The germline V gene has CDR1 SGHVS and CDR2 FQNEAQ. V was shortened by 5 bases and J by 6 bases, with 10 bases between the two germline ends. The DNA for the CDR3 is TGTGCCAGCAGCCAGCCTAGTGCTGAAGCTTTCTTT. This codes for CASSQPSAEAFF.

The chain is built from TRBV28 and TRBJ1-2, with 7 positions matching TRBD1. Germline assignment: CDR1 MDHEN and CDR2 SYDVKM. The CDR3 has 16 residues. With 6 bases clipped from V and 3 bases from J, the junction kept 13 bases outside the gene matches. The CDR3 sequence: CASSSTGRPPDYGYTF. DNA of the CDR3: TGTGCCAGCAGCTCGACAGGGCGACCACCGGACTATGGCTACACCTTC.

This CDR3 reads CASSGRSDTQYF. The DNA of the CDR3 is TGTGCCAGCAGCGGGCGCTCAGATACGCAGTATTTT. The V call is TRBV9, the J call TRBJ2-3; D unresolved. CDR1 and CDR2 from the germline V gene are SGDLS and YYNGEE. The CDR3 has 12 residues. Trimming removed 3 bases at V and 4 bases at J, with 6 bases between.

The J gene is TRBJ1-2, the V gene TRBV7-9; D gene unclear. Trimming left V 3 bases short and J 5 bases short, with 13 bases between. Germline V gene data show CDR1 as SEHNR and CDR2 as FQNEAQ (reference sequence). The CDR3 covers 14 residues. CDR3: CASSLFTTGYGYTF. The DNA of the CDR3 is TGTGCCAGCAGCTTGTTCACTACTGGGTATGGCTACACCTTC. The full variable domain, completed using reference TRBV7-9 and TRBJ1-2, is DTGVSQNPRHKITKRGQNVTFRCDPISEHNRLYWYRQTLGQGPEFLTYFQNEAQLEKSRLLSDRFSAERPKGSFSTLEIQRTEQGDSAMYLCASSLFTTGYGYTFGSGTRLTVV.

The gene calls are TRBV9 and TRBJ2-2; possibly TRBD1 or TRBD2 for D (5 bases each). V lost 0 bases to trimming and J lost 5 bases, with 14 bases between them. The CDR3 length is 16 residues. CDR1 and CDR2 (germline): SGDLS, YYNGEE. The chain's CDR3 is CASSVDGTTRTGELFF. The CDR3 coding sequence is TGTGCCAGCAGCGTAGACGGGACCACACGAACCGGGGAGCTGTTTTTT.

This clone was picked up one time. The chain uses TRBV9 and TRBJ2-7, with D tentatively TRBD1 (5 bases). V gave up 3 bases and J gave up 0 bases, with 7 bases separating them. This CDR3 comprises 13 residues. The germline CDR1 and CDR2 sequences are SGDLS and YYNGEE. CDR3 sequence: CASSGGSSYEQYF. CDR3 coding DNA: TGTGCCAGCAGCGGGGGCTCCTCCTACGAGCAGTACTTC.

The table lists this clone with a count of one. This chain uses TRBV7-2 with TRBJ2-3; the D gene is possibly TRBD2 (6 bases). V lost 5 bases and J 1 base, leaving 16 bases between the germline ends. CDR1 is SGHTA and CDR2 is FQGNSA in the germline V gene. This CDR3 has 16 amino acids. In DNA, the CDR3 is TGTGCCAGCAGCCCCGGCGGCGGGGTGGGCACAGATACGCAGTATTTT. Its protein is CASSPGGGVGTDTQYF.

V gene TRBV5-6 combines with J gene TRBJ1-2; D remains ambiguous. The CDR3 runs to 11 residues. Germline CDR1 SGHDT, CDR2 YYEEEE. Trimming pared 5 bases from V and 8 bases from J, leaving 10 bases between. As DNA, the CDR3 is TGTGCCAGCAGTTTTCTTGAGGGCTACACCTTC. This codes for CASSFLEGYTF.

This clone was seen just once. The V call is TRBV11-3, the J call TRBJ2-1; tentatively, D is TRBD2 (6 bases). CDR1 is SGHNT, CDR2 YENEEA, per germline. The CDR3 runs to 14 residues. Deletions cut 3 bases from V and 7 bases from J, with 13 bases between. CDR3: CASSLVGLRNEQFF. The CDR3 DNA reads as TGTGCCAGCAGCTTGGTTGGACTAAGGAATGAGCAGTTCTTC.

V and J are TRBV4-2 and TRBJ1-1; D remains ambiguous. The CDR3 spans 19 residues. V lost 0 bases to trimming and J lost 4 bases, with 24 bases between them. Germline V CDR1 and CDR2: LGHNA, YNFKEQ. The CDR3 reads CASSQDYVAGGGSSTEAFF. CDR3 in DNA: TGTGCCAGCAGCCAAGACTATGTTGCAGGAGGCGGATCGAGCACTGAAGCTTTCTTT.

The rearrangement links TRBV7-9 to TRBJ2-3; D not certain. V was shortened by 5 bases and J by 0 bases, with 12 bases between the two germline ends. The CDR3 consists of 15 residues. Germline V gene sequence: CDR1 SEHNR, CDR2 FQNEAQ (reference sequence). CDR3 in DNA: TGTGCCAGCAGCCCCCCCGGGCTAAGCACAGATACGCAGTATTTT. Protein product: CASSPPGLSTDTQYF.

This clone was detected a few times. CDR3 DNA sequence: TGTGCCAGCAGCCATCAGACACACCTCACTGAAGCTTTCTTT. It yields the protein CASSHQTHLTEAFF. V and J are TRBV5-6 and TRBJ1-1; D ambiguous. Trimming removed 4 bases at V and 4 bases at J, with 14 bases between. The CDR3 runs 14 residues. The V gene's germline CDR1 is SGHDT and CDR2 YYEEEE.

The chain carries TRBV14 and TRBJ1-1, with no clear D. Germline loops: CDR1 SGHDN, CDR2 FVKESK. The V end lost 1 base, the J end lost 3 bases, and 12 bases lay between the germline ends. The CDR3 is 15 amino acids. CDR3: CASSQAWGRDTEAFF. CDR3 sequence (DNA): TGTGCCAGCAGCCAAGCATGGGGTAGGGACACTGAAGCTTTCTTT.

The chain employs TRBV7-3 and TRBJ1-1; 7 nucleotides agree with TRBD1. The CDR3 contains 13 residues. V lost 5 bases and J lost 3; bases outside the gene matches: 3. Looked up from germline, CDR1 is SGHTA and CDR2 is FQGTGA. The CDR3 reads CASSPDRYTEAFF. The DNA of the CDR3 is TGTGCCAGCAGCCCGGACAGGTACACTGAAGCTTTCTTT.

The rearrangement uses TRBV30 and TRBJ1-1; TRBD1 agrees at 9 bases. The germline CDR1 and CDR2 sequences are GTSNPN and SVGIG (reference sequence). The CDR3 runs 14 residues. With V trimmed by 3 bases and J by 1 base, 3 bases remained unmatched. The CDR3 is CAWRDRGWNTEAFF. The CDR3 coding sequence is TGTGCCTGGAGGGACAGGGGCTGGAACACTGAAGCTTTCTTT.